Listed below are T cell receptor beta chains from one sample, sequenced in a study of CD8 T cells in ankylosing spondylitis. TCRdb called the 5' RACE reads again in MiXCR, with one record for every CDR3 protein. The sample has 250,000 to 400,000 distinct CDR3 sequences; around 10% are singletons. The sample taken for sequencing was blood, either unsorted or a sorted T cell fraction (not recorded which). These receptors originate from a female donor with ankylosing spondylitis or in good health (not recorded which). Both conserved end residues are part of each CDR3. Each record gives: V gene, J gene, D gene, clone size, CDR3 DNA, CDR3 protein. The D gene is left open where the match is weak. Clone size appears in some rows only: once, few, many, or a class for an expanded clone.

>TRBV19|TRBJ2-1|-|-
TGTGCCAGTAGAGCCGTGAATGAGCAGTTCTTC
CASRAVNEQFF
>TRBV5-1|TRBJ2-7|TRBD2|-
TGCGCCAGCAGCGGTACCGGGACTAGGTCCCACGAGCAGTACTTC
CASSGTGTRSHEQYF
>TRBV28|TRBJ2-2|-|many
TGTGCCAGCAGTTCCCCACCCTTCGTCGGGGAGCTGTTTTTT
CASSSPPFVGELFF
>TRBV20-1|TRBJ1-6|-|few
TGCAGTGCTTGGAGGGGGATATCCCTCCACTTT
CSAWRGISLHF
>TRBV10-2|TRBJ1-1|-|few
TGCGCCAGCAGTGAGGGGGTTGAAGCTTTCTTT
CASSEGVEAFF
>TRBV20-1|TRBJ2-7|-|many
TGCAGTGCTAGAATAACGGTCGGGGTAGGCGAGCAGTACTTC
CSARITVGVGEQYF
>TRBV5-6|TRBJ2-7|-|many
TGTGCCAGCAGCTTTCCGGGATCTACCTACGAGCAGTACTTC
CASSFPGSTYEQYF
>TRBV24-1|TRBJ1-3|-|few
TGTGCCACCAGTGATCCCGGACCCGGAAACACCATATATTTT
CATSDPGPGNTIYF
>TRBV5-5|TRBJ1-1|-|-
TGTGCCAGCAGTTGGGACACTGAAGCTTTCTTT
CASSWDTEAFF
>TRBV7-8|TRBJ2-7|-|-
TGTGCCAGCGGCCAGATCTCCTACGAGCAGTACTTC
CASGQISYEQYF
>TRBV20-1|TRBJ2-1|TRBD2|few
TGCAGTGCCATTGTGGAGACTAGCGGGTTCTACAATGAGCAGTTCTTC
CSAIVETSGFYNEQFF
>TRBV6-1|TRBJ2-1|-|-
TGTGCCAGCAGTGAGGGGGAGAACAATGAGCAGTTCTTC
CASSEGENNEQFF
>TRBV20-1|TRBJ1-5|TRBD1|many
TGCAGTGCTAGAGGAATGGACAGGGATAATCAGCCCCAGCATTTT
CSARGMDRDNQPQHF
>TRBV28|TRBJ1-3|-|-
TGTGCCAGCAGTTTTAAGCGATCGGGGGGAAACACCATATATTTT
CASSFKRSGGNTIYF
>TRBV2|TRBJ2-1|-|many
TGTGCCAGCAGTGAAATAAGGGGGGCCGACAATGAGCAGTTCTTC
CASSEIRGADNEQFF
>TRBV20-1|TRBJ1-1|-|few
TGCAGTGCTAGATTACAGGGCGTAGGGGATGCTTTCTTT
CSARLQGVGDAFF
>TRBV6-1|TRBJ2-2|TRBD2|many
TGTGCCAGCAGAGCGACTAGCGATGTCGGGGAGCTGTTTTTT
CASRATSDVGELFF
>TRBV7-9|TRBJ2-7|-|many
TGTGCCAGCAGCTTAGCTCTCTCGAAAGCCTACGAGCAGTACTTC
CASSLALSKAYEQYF
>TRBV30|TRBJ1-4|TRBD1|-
TGTGCCTGGAGCCTCGGACAGGGAAGCGAAAAACTGTTTTTT
CAWSLGQGSEKLFF
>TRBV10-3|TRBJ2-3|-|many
TGTGCCATCAATAGCGACCTCGGCACAGATACGCAGTATTTT
CAINSDLGTDTQYF
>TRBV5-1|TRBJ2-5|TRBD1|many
TGCGCCAGCAGCTTGGCTCCGGGACAGCAAGAGACCCAGTACTTC
CASSLAPGQQETQYF
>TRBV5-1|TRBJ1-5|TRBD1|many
TGCGCCAGCAGCTTACAGGGGGCAGATAGCAATCAGCCCCAGCATTTT
CASSLQGADSNQPQHF
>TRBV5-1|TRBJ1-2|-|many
TGCGCCAGCGGCCCGACAGATGGCTACACCTTC
CASGPTDGYTF
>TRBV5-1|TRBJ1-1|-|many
TGCGCCAGCAGCTCCAATGGAGGGAGAGGTTGGACTGAAGCTTTCTTT
CASSSNGGRGWTEAFF
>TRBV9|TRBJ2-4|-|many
TGTGCCAGCAGCCCCCTGGACTGGAACATTCAGTACTTC
CASSPLDWNIQYF
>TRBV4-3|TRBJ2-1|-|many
TGCGCCAGCTCTCCCCAGACCTCGAGCTCCTACAATGAGCAGTTCTTC
CASSPQTSSSYNEQFF
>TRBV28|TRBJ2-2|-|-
TGTGCCAGCAGTTTTGGGCGGAACACCGGGGAGCTGTTTTTT
CASSFGRNTGELFF
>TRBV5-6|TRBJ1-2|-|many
TGTGCCAGCAGCTATGGCCGGGACTATGGCTACACCTTC
CASSYGRDYGYTF
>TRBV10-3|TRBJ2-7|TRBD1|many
TGTGCCATCAGTGTGGACAGGGTCGGCGAGCAGTACTTC
CAISVDRVGEQYF
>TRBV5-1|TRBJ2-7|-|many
TGCGCCAGCAGCTTGGTCGCGGCTACCTACGAGCAGTACTTC
CASSLVAATYEQYF
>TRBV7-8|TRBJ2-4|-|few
TGTGCCAGCAGCTTGGGGTATCTAGCCAAAAACATTCAGTACTTC
CASSLGYLAKNIQYF
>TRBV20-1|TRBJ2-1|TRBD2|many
TGCAGTGCGGGTGGGCTAGCGGAGAACAATGAGCAGTTCTTC
CSAGGLAENNEQFF
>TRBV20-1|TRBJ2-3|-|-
TGCAGTGCTAGAGATAGGAGGGGCACAGATACGCAGTATTTT
CSARDRRGTDTQYF
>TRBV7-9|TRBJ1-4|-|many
TGTGCCAGCAGCTCACAGGGAGGGAGTGAAAAACTGTTTTTT
CASSSQGGSEKLFF
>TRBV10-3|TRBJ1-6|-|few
TGTGCCATCGGGGGGGACCGGGCGAATTCACCCCTCCACTTT
CAIGGDRANSPLHF
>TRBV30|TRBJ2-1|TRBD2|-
TGTGCCTGCACCGCTAGCGGGGGCTACAATGAGCAGTTCTTC
CACTASGGYNEQFF
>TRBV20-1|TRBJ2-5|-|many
TGCAGTGCTCGACTCCGAACTAGATTCGAGACCCAGTACTTC
CSARLRTRFETQYF
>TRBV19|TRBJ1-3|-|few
TGTGCCAGTAGTATCAGCGGTACCGCTGGAAACACCATATATTTT
CASSISGTAGNTIYF
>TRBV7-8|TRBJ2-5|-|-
TGTGCCAGCAGCCGGGGGGCTAAAGAGACCCAGTACTTC
CASSRGAKETQYF